This T cell receptor beta chain was captured by sequencing in a study of blood T cell repertoires in COVID-19 (dated by TCRdb to 2018 to 2021). Broadly, across the study: Samples covering the acute and convalescent phases of COVID-19 were provided by collaborators in the United States, Italy and Spain. The material from the prospective study consisted of cDNA or gDNA derived from T cells, B-cell-depleted T cells, or PBMCs. Deeply sampled blood TCRbeta repertoires from subjects exposed to, actively infected with, or recovered from COVID-19 were included in the dataset. A freely available public database, intended as a resource for researchers studying the immune response to SARS-CoV-2, is where the repertoires were released. Samples came from the ongoing ImmuneRACE study (first 160 participants) plus 1,254 subjects from 6 global collaborators. The sample metadata nearly always contained a de-identified subject ID, COVID-19 status, age in years and sex. HLA class I and class II types, where available, came from metadata supplied by the sample provider rather than from assay-based typing. Overall study results and their limits: How much clinical and demographic metadata was included differed by source and by participant, and the metadata was provided uncurated.

The immunoSEQ Assay, a bias-controlled multiplex PCR, was used to amplify TCRbeta CDR3 regions from genomic DNA. In the authors' own workflow: The number of nucleated cells in each sample was estimated from the amplification of reference gene primers within the assay. Sequence reads were collapsed and filtered to measure the absolute abundance of every unique TCRbeta CDR3 rearrangement. For each sample, productive Simpson clonality was calculated by taking the square root of Simpson's diversity index across productive rearrangements. What TCRdb holds here is the immuneACCESS table cut down to in-frame rearrangements. Part of the clones is not present; checked against another copy, under half of the missing clones reflect an unresolved V gene, and the others are unexplained. D and trimming were read from the DNA, whereas the V and J calls and clone size are those reported in that table. The sample table shows over 250,000 clones, and about 88% are seen once. The top ten hold 0.99% of the sample.

From the cysteine up to the phenylalanine, the CDR3 has a length of 14 residues. The read is trimmed to its CDR3 DNA, 42 bases read in frame from base 1. After removal of 3 bases from V and 2 bases from J, the junction retains 3 bases not matched to a gene. Reading the germline V gene gives CDR1 ENHRY and CDR2 SYGVKD. A second Seattle source provided samples from volunteer blood donors who had recovered from COVID-19. The collaborating institutions used their own protocols to collect whole blood in K2EDTA tubes. For TCRbeta analysis, collaborators shipped samples in one of three forms: frozen whole blood, isolated PBMCs, or DNA extracted from either of those sample types. For this clone: Which antigen it targets is not known. Per-nucleotide qualities are absent, and no much larger clonotype sits a single base away.

Sequenced material: peripheral blood. The rearranged segments are TRBV10-3 and TRBJ2-7, with 8 central nucleotides matching TRBD1. The source of this sequence is a woman in her thirties or forties who had recovered from COVID-19. The CDR3 amino acid sequence is: CAISDRTGPYEQYF. DNA sequence: TGTGCCATCAGTGACAGGACAGGGCCCTACGAGCAGTACTTC.